This TCR beta chain was identified in a study of beta chain features in type 1 diabetes. Notes on the study in general: Type 1 diabetes patients had TCRB CDR3s that were shorter (moderately but significantly so) in all four CD4+ subsets.

cDNA synthesis used the whole RNA isolate, giving expressed TCRB sequences. Assay: immunoSEQ multiplex PCR; the TCRdb copy retains only in-frame clones and omits some. Here the sample spans under 150,000 clones, roughly a sixth being singletons. The CDR3 has 13 amino acids. From germline, CDR1 is MNHNY and CDR2 SVGAGI (reference sequence). Deletions cut 5 bases from V and 2 bases from J, with 10 bases between. This clone was counted only a few times. The antigen is unknown. Sequencing was done on a sample of central memory CD4+ T cells from blood. This TCR derives from a man aged 18 to 29 with type 1 diabetes. V and J are TRBV6-6 and TRBJ2-7; D not certain. The CDR3: CASSPSRTYEQYF. CDR3 nucleotide sequence: TGTGCCAGCAGTCCCTCAAGAACCTACGAGCAGTACTTC.